The TCR beta chain described here comes from a study of T cells after yellow fever vaccination. Trimming left V 4 bases short and J 5 bases short, with 18 bases between. CDR1 and CDR2 from the germline V gene are SGHVS and FQNEAQ. The CDR3 length is 16 residues. By 5'RACE template switching, TCR cDNA was produced, with a universal primer site and UMIs added in the process. Using its own MiXCR run on the 5' RACE reads, TCRdb lists one record per CDR3 protein. This sample has around 46,000 distinct CDR3 sequences; roughly 7.3% occur once, and the top ten carry roughly 27%. Ten or more counts support this clonotype.

Here the sequenced sample was CD8+ T cells sorted from PBMCs, taken roughly 15 days after the first yellow fever vaccination. The sequence came from a man younger than 35 who received the YFV17D yellow fever vaccine. The chain couples TRBV7-8 to TRBJ2-1, with D possibly matching TRBD2 (6 bases). The CDR3 region is CASSSSRRGSDNEQFF. The DNA of the CDR3 is TGTGCCAGCAGCTCATCCCGGAGGGGTAGCGACAATGAGCAGTTCTTC. Variable domain in full (rest from reference TRBV7-8 and TRBJ2-1): GAGVSQSPRYKVAKRGQDVALRCDPISGHVSLFWYQQALGQGPEFLTYFQNEAQLDKSGLPSDRFFAERPEGSVSTLKIQRTQQEDSAVYLCASSSSRRGSDNEQFFGPGTRLTVL.